Below are 17 T cell receptor beta chains sequenced from a single sample in a study of Ad26.COV2.S vaccination and SARS-CoV-2 variants. Repertoires were generated with immunoSEQ multiplex PCR, while TCRdb's copy carries only in-frame clones and drops some. The table includes some 350,000 clones, roughly 81% detected once. Noted treatment: some 20 received Ad26.COV2.S at low or high dose, single or two shots; about 5 received placebo; per-sample allocation not given. Sampling was done on day 63 after the first vaccine or placebo injection. This sample comprised peripheral blood, obtained in a trial of Ad26.COV2.S vaccine versus placebo. The receptor source for this set is a person aged 18-65 years who received the Ad26.COV2.S COVID-19 vaccine or a placebo.

The rearrangement uses TRBV6-2 or TRBV6-3 and TRBJ2-7; D uncertain. There are 16 residues in the CDR3. V dropped 5 bases and J dropped 5 bases, with 22 bases sitting between them. Germline CDR1 is MNHEY and CDR2 is SVGEGT. CDR3 nucleotides: TGTGCCAGCAGTACTTTTGGACGCCCCACTGACGACGAGCAGTACTTC. Translating gives CASSTFGRPTDDEQYF.

This clone has a single count. The rearrangement joins TRBV9 to TRBJ2-3; TRBD2 matches at 7 bases. The CDR3 covers 15 residues. V was clipped by 3 bases and J by 2 bases; unmatched bases: 6. The germline V gene encodes CDR1 SGDLS and CDR2 YYNGEE. The CDR3 here is CASSGSSGITDTQYF. The CDR3 nucleotides read TGTGCCAGCAGCGGTTCCAGCGGGATCACAGATACGCAGTATTTT.

J is TRBJ2-7 and V is TRBV11-2; a possible D gene is TRBD2 (5 bases). V was clipped by 5 bases and J by 5 bases, with 19 bases between them. Germline V CDR1 and CDR2: SGHAT, FQNNGV. This CDR3 comprises 15 residues. The CDR3 is CASSHSPSSGDEQYF. CDR3 coding DNA: TGTGCCAGCAGCCACTCCCCCTCGTCCGGGGACGAGCAGTACTTC.

V is TRBV14 and J is TRBJ2-3; D possibly corresponds to TRBD2 (6 bases). Trimming left V 0 bases short and J 6 bases short, with 10 bases between. This CDR3 has 14 residues. Looked up from germline, CDR1 is SGHDN and CDR2 is FVKESK. The CDR3 DNA reads as TGTGCCAGCAGCCAAGATCGCGGGGTCGATACGCAGTATTTT. Its protein is CASSQDRGVDTQYF.

V usage is TRBV19 and J usage is TRBJ1-5, with 7 bases lining up with TRBD1. Germline CDR1 reads LNHDA; CDR2 reads SQIVND (reference sequence). The J segment lost 4 bases and the V segment lost 5 bases, leaving 5 bases of the junction unmatched. CDR3 length: 14 amino acids. The CDR3 reads CASSSGQNNQPQHF. The DNA of the CDR3 is TGTGCCAGTAGTTCGGGACAGAATAATCAGCCCCAGCATTTT.

This chain joins TRBV5-4 and TRBJ2-3; no clear D gene. V was pared by 0 bases and J by 6 bases, with 17 bases between. The CDR3 contains 16 residues. The germline gives CDR1 SGHNT, CDR2 YYREEE (reference sequence). The CDR3 sequence: CASSLGSGLPGDTQYF. CDR3 nucleotides: TGTGCCAGCAGCTTGGGGTCGGGTTTACCCGGGGATACGCAGTATTTT.

In its sample, this clone was seen a few times. The genes are TRBV5-4 and TRBJ2-6; the D call may be TRBD1 or TRBD2 (7 bases each). V gave up 5 bases and J gave up 3 bases, with 12 bases separating them. This CDR3 has 15 residues. In germline, CDR1 is SGHNT, CDR2 YYREEE (reference sequence). Here the CDR3 reads CASSPGGVGANVLTF. CDR3 nucleotides: TGTGCCAGCAGTCCAGGGGGGGTTGGGGCCAACGTCCTGACTTTC.

The chain carries TRBV10-2 and TRBJ1-5, with TRBD1 matching 7 bases. Germline-derived CDR1 and CDR2 are WSHSY and SAAADI. V lost 7 bases and J lost 0; bases outside the gene matches: 9. The CDR3 has 16 residues. CDR3 nucleotide sequence: TGCGCCAGCACCCCGGGACAGATCTATAGCAATCAGCCCCAGCATTTT. Translated, it gives CASTPGQIYSNQPQHF.

The chain is built from TRBV12-3 or TRBV12-4 and TRBJ1-6, with D possibly matching TRBD1 (5 bases). CDR3 length equals 13 residues. V lost 7 bases, J lost 8 bases, and 12 bases lay in between. The CDR3 loop is CASTTIRDSPLHF. The DNA of the CDR3 is TGTGCCAGCACCACCATCAGGGATTCACCCCTCCACTTT.

This sequence joins TRBV12-3 or TRBV12-4 and TRBJ1-2; TRBD1 is a possible D gene (5 bases). V dropped 3 bases and J dropped 5 bases, with 10 bases sitting between them. The CDR3 is 13 amino acids. The CDR3 here is CASSLGDGYGYTF. In DNA form, the CDR3 reads TGTGCCAGCAGTTTGGGGGACGGATATGGCTACACCTTC.

The V call is TRBV18, the J call TRBJ2-7; weak D call: TRBD1 (7 bases). Trimming stripped 4 bases from V and 7 bases from J, with 17 bases between. Germline V gene sequence: CDR1 KGHSH, CDR2 LQKENI. CDR3 length equals 14 residues. CDR3 residues: CASSLTTGAGEQYF. The CDR3 DNA sequence: TGTGCCAGCTCACTTACAACAGGGGCGGGGGAGCAGTACTTC. Variable domain in full (rest from reference TRBV18 and TRBJ2-7): NAGVMQNPRHLVRRRGQEARLRCSPMKGHSHVYWYRQLPEEGLKFMVYLQKENIIDESGMPKERFSAEFPKEGPSILRIQQVVRGDSAAYFCASSLTTGAGEQYFGPGTRLTVT.

In its sample, this clone was seen once. The chain employs TRBV2 and TRBJ2-7; 8 bases line up with TRBD2. Germline values: CDR1 SNHLY, CDR2 FYNNEI. CDR3 length equals 12 residues. Unmatched junction bases numbered 8, after V lost 9 bases and J lost 7 bases. The CDR3: CARGTSKGEQYF. In DNA, the CDR3 is TGTGCCAGAGGGACTAGTAAGGGAGAGCAGTACTTC.

Here the CDR3 reads CASSSASYQETQYF. The CDR3, as DNA: TGTGCCAGTAGTAGCGCCTCGTACCAAGAGACCCAGTACTTC. The chain joins TRBV19 to TRBJ2-5; D gene uncertain. Looked up from germline, CDR1 is LNHDA and CDR2 is SQIVND (reference sequence). CDR3 length equals 14 residues. The V gene lost 4 bases and the J gene lost 0 bases, with 9 bases spanning the gap.

This chain links TRBV19 with TRBJ1-1; perhaps TRBD1 as D (5 bases). Looked up from germline, CDR1 is LNHDA and CDR2 is SQIVND (reference sequence). The V and J ends lost 5 bases and 5 bases respectively, with 18 bases between them. CDR3 length: 15 amino acids. The CDR3 nucleotides are TGTGCCAGTAGTGGGCCAGAGGGACGCTGGACTGAAGCTTTCTTT. Encoded protein: CASSGPEGRWTEAFF.

The chain joins TRBV21-1 to TRBJ2-4; the listed D gene, TRBD2, was not tested against the DNA. TRBV21-1 is listed as a pseudogene. The CDR3 runs to 17 residues. CDR3 region: CASSKVLAGGPGDIQYF. The CDR3 coding sequence is TGTGCCAGCAGCAAAGTACTAGCGGGGGGGCCGGGAGACATTCAGTACTTC.

In its sample, this clone was seen once. This chain uses TRBV18 with TRBJ1-2; D may be TRBD1 (6 bases). The germline V gene encodes CDR1 KGHSH and CDR2 LQKENI. V was trimmed by 2 bases and J by 6 bases, leaving 19 bases between them. The CDR3 sequence is 16 residues long. CDR3 in amino acids: CASSPSMAGAGDGYTF. The CDR3 region has the DNA TGTGCCAGCTCACCATCGATGGCAGGGGCGGGGGATGGCTACACCTTC.

This clone has more than one count but fewer than ten. V usage is TRBV10-3 and J usage is TRBJ2-1; no clear D. Germline V gene sequence: CDR1 ENHRY, CDR2 SYGVKD. The germline V and J ends were trimmed by 3 bases and 5 bases, with 8 bases remaining between them. The CDR3 extends over 13 amino acids. CDR3 amino acids: CAISDQENNEQFF. CDR3 DNA sequence: TGTGCCATCAGTGACCAGGAGAACAATGAGCAGTTCTTC.